The 5 T cell receptor beta chains given below trace back to one sample, sequenced in a study of cytomegalovirus exposure and HLA in healthy donors. Primers included in the PCR were 60 Vbeta and 13 Jbeta primers. The method was immunoSEQ multiplex PCR; TCRdb's version includes in-frame clones alone and lacks a portion of them. Among around 130,000 clones listed, more than 60% were seen once. The sequenced sample consisted of PBMCs. These TCRs come from a woman in her forties in good health and CMV-seronegative.

This clone was observed a handful of times. This rearrangement joins TRBV9 to TRBJ1-2; D might be TRBD1 (6 bases). CDR3 size: 16 residues. The germline V and J ends were trimmed by 2 bases and 3 bases, with 17 bases remaining between them. Germline values: CDR1 SGDLS, CDR2 YYNGEE. The CDR3 bases are TGTGCCAGCAGCGTCCGGGGGGGGGCTTTGGACTATGGCTACACCTTC. Amino acids: CASSVRGGALDYGYTF.

V gene TRBV5-1 combines with J gene TRBJ2-1; 9 nucleotides line up with TRBD1. CDR1 is SGHRS, CDR2 YFSETQ, per germline. The V gene end was trimmed by 4 bases and the J gene end by 10 bases; junction bases not matched to a gene: 12. The CDR3 is 15 amino acids. This CDR3 reads CASSPGTGPTGEQFF. In DNA form, the CDR3 reads TGCGCCAGCAGCCCCGGGACAGGGCCTACGGGAGAGCAGTTCTTC.

CDR3 DNA: TGTGCCAGCAGTTCCGGGACACGGGCCTACGAGCAGTACTTC. This gives the protein CASSSGTRAYEQYF. The J gene is TRBJ2-7, the V gene TRBV28, with D maybe TRBD1 (6 bases). V was clipped by 4 bases and J by 2 bases, with 12 bases between them. The CDR3 is 14 residues long. In germline, CDR1 is MDHEN, CDR2 SYDVKM.

V and J are TRBV6-6 and TRBJ1-1; no definite D call. This CDR3 is 12 amino acids long. Germline CDR1 reads MNHNY; CDR2 reads SVGAGI (reference sequence). V gave up 11 bases and J gave up 4 bases, with 14 bases separating them. The CDR3 loop reads CAVEARGTEAFF. The CDR3 region has the DNA TGTGCCGTGGAGGCCCGTGGCACTGAAGCTTTCTTT.

About this clone: This same CDR3 is encoded by further DNA sequences in the sample. This chain joins TRBV7-2 and TRBJ2-1; TRBD2 matches 8 bases. After removal of 8 bases from V and 4 bases from J, the junction contained 7 bases not matched to a gene. This CDR3 has 14 amino acids. Germline CDR1 and CDR2: SGHTA and FQGNSA. In DNA, the CDR3 is TGTGCCAGCCCCGTCGGGGGGGCGTACAATGAGCAGTTCTTC. Translation: CASPVGGAYNEQFF.